Listed below are T cell receptor beta chains from one sample, sequenced in a study of shared clonotypes between healthy human individuals. This table comes from immunoSEQ multiplex PCR, and its TCRdb copy is limited to in-frame clones, with some not included. The sample includes 1,500,000 or so clones, 98% of them seen just once. Specimen: naive CD4+ T cells sorted from blood. Receptors were obtained from a man under 40 in good health. The CDR3 runs from the conserved cysteine through the conserved F or W. D genes are given only for firm matches. Part of the rows lack a size; the others show once, few, many or a class for expanded clones.

d_call: NA
v_call: TRBV5-1
clone_size: NA
j_call: TRBJ1-1
cdr3_aa: CASSLGRGPLNTEAFF
cdr3_nt: TGCGCCAGCAGCTTGGGCCGGGGGCCGCTGAACACTGAAGCTTTCTTT

d_call: TRBD1
v_call: TRBV29-1
clone_size: NA
j_call: TRBJ1-2
cdr3_aa: CSCGGGQGLYGYTF
cdr3_nt: TGCAGTTGTGGCGGGGGACAGGGTCTTTATGGCTACACCTTC

d_call: NA
v_call: TRBV13
clone_size: NA
j_call: TRBJ2-7
cdr3_aa: CASSLGGGIGQYF
cdr3_nt: TGTGCCAGCAGCTTAGGGGGCGGTATCGGGCAGTACTTC

d_call: NA
v_call: TRBV7-7
clone_size: NA
j_call: TRBJ2-7
cdr3_aa: CASSPISAQAYEQYF
cdr3_nt: TGTGCTAGCAGCCCCATCAGTGCCCAAGCCTACGAGCAGTACTTC

d_call: TRBD2
v_call: TRBV28
clone_size: NA
j_call: TRBJ2-2
cdr3_aa: CASSFLAGGPSGELFF
cdr3_nt: TGTGCCAGCAGTTTCCTAGCGGGAGGGCCGTCAGGGGAGCTGTTTTTT

d_call: NA
v_call: TRBV5-3
clone_size: NA
j_call: TRBJ1-5
cdr3_aa: CASSLGGVWQPQHF
cdr3_nt: TGTGCCAGCAGCTTGGGGGGCGTATGGCAGCCCCAGCATTTT

d_call: NA
v_call: TRBV6-1
clone_size: NA
j_call: TRBJ1-1
cdr3_aa: CASSGGRGAGPPNTEAFF
cdr3_nt: TGTGCCAGCAGTGGGGGAAGAGGGGCTGGGCCTCCGAACACTGAAGCTTTCTTT

d_call: NA
v_call: TRBV5-1
clone_size: NA
j_call: TRBJ2-5
cdr3_aa: CASSPRGGETQYF
cdr3_nt: TGCGCCAGCAGCCCGAGGGGGGGAGAGACCCAGTACTTC

d_call: TRBD2
v_call: TRBV5-1
clone_size: NA
j_call: TRBJ2-1
cdr3_aa: CASSIGLAGVYNEQFF
cdr3_nt: TGCGCCAGCAGCATTGGACTAGCGGGAGTCTACAATGAGCAGTTCTTC

d_call: NA
v_call: TRBV6-1
clone_size: NA
j_call: TRBJ1-3
cdr3_aa: CASTTESGNTIYF
cdr3_nt: TGTGCCAGCACTACCGAATCTGGAAACACCATATATTTT

d_call: NA
v_call: TRBV2
clone_size: NA
j_call: TRBJ2-1
cdr3_aa: CASSQSGNEQFF
cdr3_nt: TGTGCCAGCAGTCAGTCGGGCAATGAGCAGTTCTTC

d_call: NA
v_call: TRBV5-1
clone_size: NA
j_call: TRBJ2-4
cdr3_aa: CASSLVLKNIQYF
cdr3_nt: TGCGCCAGCAGCTTGGTCCTAAAAAACATTCAGTACTTC

d_call: NA
v_call: TRBV5-1
clone_size: NA
j_call: TRBJ1-5
cdr3_aa: CASSLATGQPQHF
cdr3_nt: TGCGCCAGCAGTCTGGCTACGGGTCAGCCCCAGCATTTT

d_call: NA
v_call: TRBV6-5
clone_size: few
j_call: TRBJ2-7
cdr3_aa: CASKGIGYEQYF
cdr3_nt: TGTGCCAGCAAGGGTATTGGTTACGAGCAGTACTTC

d_call: NA
v_call: TRBV6-1
clone_size: NA
j_call: TRBJ1-1
cdr3_aa: CASSDRITEAFF
cdr3_nt: TGTGCCAGCAGTGATCGGATCACTGAAGCTTTCTTT

d_call: NA
v_call: TRBV4-1
clone_size: NA
j_call: TRBJ2-7
cdr3_aa: CASSQVGSASVYYEQYF
cdr3_nt: TGCGCCAGCAGCCAAGTCGGCTCGGCCAGCGTGTACTACGAGCAGTACTTC

d_call: NA
v_call: TRBV6-5
clone_size: once
j_call: TRBJ2-7
cdr3_aa: CASSHQGGYEQYF
cdr3_nt: TGTGCCAGCAGCCATCAAGGGGGCTACGAGCAGTACTTC

d_call: NA
v_call: TRBV9
clone_size: NA
j_call: TRBJ2-5
cdr3_aa: CASSVATSETQYF
cdr3_nt: TGTGCCAGCAGCGTAGCAACGTCAGAGACCCAGTACTTC

d_call: TRBD1
v_call: TRBV18
clone_size: once
j_call: TRBJ2-7
cdr3_aa: CASSPLAQGAFDEQYF
cdr3_nt: TGTGCCAGCTCACCACTAGCACAGGGGGCTTTCGACGAGCAGTACTTC

d_call: NA
v_call: TRBV6-5
clone_size: NA
j_call: TRBJ2-7
cdr3_aa: CASSPRSSYEQYF
cdr3_nt: TGTGCCAGCAGTCCGAGGAGCTCCTACGAGCAGTACTTC

d_call: NA
v_call: TRBV19
clone_size: NA
j_call: TRBJ2-1
cdr3_aa: CASSIVFRVRLYNEQFF
cdr3_nt: TGTGCCAGTAGTATAGTTTTCCGGGTACGCCTTTACAATGAGCAGTTCTTC

d_call: NA
v_call: TRBV19
clone_size: NA
j_call: TRBJ1-4
cdr3_aa: CASSSPGRPEKLFF
cdr3_nt: TGTGCCAGTAGTTCCCCGGGACGGCCTGAAAAACTGTTTTTT

d_call: TRBD1
v_call: TRBV27
clone_size: NA
j_call: TRBJ1-2
cdr3_aa: CASSPQRAGGAGGYTF
cdr3_nt: TGTGCCAGCAGTCCCCAAAGGGCAGGGGGCGCGGGTGGCTACACCTTC

d_call: NA
v_call: TRBV5-1
clone_size: NA
j_call: TRBJ1-1
cdr3_aa: CASSRVRAGNTEAFF
cdr3_nt: TGCGCCAGCAGCAGAGTCAGGGCGGGGAACACTGAAGCTTTCTTT

d_call: TRBD1
v_call: TRBV7-3
clone_size: NA
j_call: TRBJ1-2
cdr3_aa: CASSGRRTGMANYGYTF
cdr3_nt: TGTGCCAGCAGCGGACGACGGACAGGGATGGCTAACTATGGCTACACCTTC

d_call: NA
v_call: TRBV6-5
clone_size: NA
j_call: TRBJ2-7
cdr3_aa: CASSYSNGGEQYF
cdr3_nt: TGTGCCAGCAGTTACTCGAACGGGGGCGAGCAGTACTTC

d_call: NA
v_call: TRBV28
clone_size: NA
j_call: TRBJ1-1
cdr3_aa: CASSSARLLTSEAFF
cdr3_nt: TGTGCCAGCAGTTCTGCCCGGCTTTTGACATCTGAAGCTTTCTTT

d_call: TRBD1
v_call: TRBV5-6
clone_size: NA
j_call: TRBJ2-6
cdr3_aa: CASSHDRGQTGANVLTF
cdr3_nt: TGTGCCAGCAGCCACGACAGGGGGCAAACAGGGGCCAACGTCCTGACTTTC

d_call: NA
v_call: TRBV25-1
clone_size: NA
j_call: TRBJ1-5
cdr3_aa: CASRKEDQPQHF
cdr3_nt: TGTGCCAGCAGAAAGGAAGATCAGCCCCAGCATTTT

d_call: TRBD1
v_call: TRBV5-1
clone_size: once
j_call: TRBJ2-7
cdr3_aa: CASSKRQGDYEQYF
cdr3_nt: TGCGCCAGCAGCAAGAGACAGGGAGACTACGAGCAGTACTTC

d_call: NA
v_call: TRBV28
clone_size: NA
j_call: TRBJ1-1
cdr3_aa: CASSLRGGRGTEAFF
cdr3_nt: TGTGCCAGCAGCCTAAGAGGGGGTCGGGGCACTGAAGCTTTCTTT

d_call: NA
v_call: TRBV2
clone_size: NA
j_call: TRBJ2-5
cdr3_aa: CASSFGSQETQYF
cdr3_nt: TGTGCCAGCAGTTTCGGGTCCCAAGAGACCCAGTACTTC

d_call: NA
v_call: TRBV6-5
clone_size: NA
j_call: TRBJ2-1
cdr3_aa: CASSYSIRVGEQFF
cdr3_nt: TGTGCCAGCAGTTACTCGATTCGGGTGGGTGAGCAGTTCTTC

d_call: NA
v_call: TRBV5-1
clone_size: NA
j_call: TRBJ2-3
cdr3_aa: CASSLRQGGSDTQYF
cdr3_nt: TGCGCCAGCAGCTTGCGGCAGGGGGGATCAGATACGCAGTATTTT

d_call: NA
v_call: TRBV7-8
clone_size: NA
j_call: TRBJ2-7
cdr3_aa: CASSLDASLQTYEQYF
cdr3_nt: TGTGCCAGCAGCTTAGATGCGTCGCTTCAAACCTACGAGCAGTACTTC

d_call: NA
v_call: TRBV10-2
clone_size: once
j_call: TRBJ2-7
cdr3_aa: CASSESRADTYEQYF
cdr3_nt: TGCGCCAGCAGTGAGTCAAGGGCAGACACCTACGAGCAGTACTTC

d_call: NA
v_call: TRBV7-7
clone_size: NA
j_call: TRBJ2-5
cdr3_aa: CASSSGHGETQYF
cdr3_nt: TGTGCTAGCAGCTCTGGACACGGAGAGACCCAGTACTTC

d_call: NA
v_call: TRBV27
clone_size: NA
j_call: TRBJ2-7
cdr3_aa: CASSSSGLPYEQYF
cdr3_nt: TGTGCCAGCAGTTCCTCGGGCCTCCCCTACGAGCAGTACTTC

d_call: NA
v_call: TRBV6-1
clone_size: NA
j_call: TRBJ2-7
cdr3_aa: CASSEEVIYEQYF
cdr3_nt: TGTGCCAGCAGTGAAGAAGTTATCTACGAGCAGTACTTC

d_call: TRBD2
v_call: TRBV6-1
clone_size: NA
j_call: TRBJ2-2
cdr3_aa: CASSEVLGRAKELFF
cdr3_nt: TGTGCCAGCAGTGAAGTTCTCGGGAGGGCCAAGGAGCTGTTTTTT

d_call: NA
v_call: TRBV5-1
clone_size: once
j_call: TRBJ2-2
cdr3_aa: CASSLYGELFF
cdr3_nt: TGCGCCAGCAGCTTGTACGGGGAGCTGTTTTTT

d_call: TRBD1
v_call: TRBV29-1
clone_size: once
j_call: TRBJ2-7
cdr3_aa: CSVLRGQGKSYEQYF
cdr3_nt: TGCAGCGTTCTACGAGGACAGGGGAAGTCCTACGAGCAGTACTTC

d_call: NA
v_call: TRBV5-6
clone_size: NA
j_call: TRBJ2-2
cdr3_aa: CASSFRWEKTGELFF
cdr3_nt: TGTGCCAGCAGCTTTAGGTGGGAGAAGACCGGGGAGCTGTTTTTT

d_call: NA
v_call: TRBV5-1
clone_size: NA
j_call: TRBJ1-5
cdr3_aa: CASSLGTPNQPQHF
cdr3_nt: TGCGCCAGCAGCTTGGGGACACCGAATCAGCCCCAGCATTTT

d_call: TRBD1
v_call: TRBV28
clone_size: NA
j_call: TRBJ1-2
cdr3_aa: CASSPGTGYDGYTF
cdr3_nt: TGTGCCAGCAGCCCCGGGACAGGGTATGATGGCTACACCTTC

d_call: TRBD2
v_call: TRBV18
clone_size: NA
j_call: TRBJ2-3
cdr3_aa: CASSPGLAGADTQYF
cdr3_nt: TGTGCCAGCTCACCTGGACTAGCGGGAGCCGATACGCAGTATTTT

d_call: NA
v_call: TRBV4-1
clone_size: NA
j_call: TRBJ1-5
cdr3_aa: CASSQEGGPIGNQPQHF
cdr3_nt: TGCGCCAGCAGCCAAGAGGGTGGACCTATAGGCAATCAGCCCCAGCATTTT

d_call: NA
v_call: TRBV2
clone_size: NA
j_call: TRBJ2-1
cdr3_aa: CASSWGRGISYNEQFF
cdr3_nt: TGTGCCAGCAGTTGGGGCAGGGGCATCTCCTACAATGAGCAGTTCTTC

d_call: NA
v_call: TRBV11-2
clone_size: NA
j_call: TRBJ1-1
cdr3_aa: CASSQHPGARRNTEAFF
cdr3_nt: TGTGCCAGCAGCCAGCACCCGGGGGCGCGGAGGAACACTGAAGCTTTCTTT

d_call: NA
v_call: TRBV30
clone_size: NA
j_call: TRBJ2-7
cdr3_aa: CAWSRYQRDYEQYF
cdr3_nt: TGTGCCTGGAGCCGGTATCAACGGGACTACGAGCAGTACTTC

d_call: TRBD2
v_call: TRBV4-2
clone_size: NA
j_call: TRBJ2-3
cdr3_aa: CASSRRLASIADTQYF
cdr3_nt: TGTGCCAGCAGCCGACGACTAGCGAGTATCGCAGATACGCAGTATTTT

d_call: TRBD1
v_call: TRBV29-1
clone_size: NA
j_call: TRBJ2-1
cdr3_aa: CSVAAGQGRSREQFF
cdr3_nt: TGCAGCGTTGCGGCAGGACAGGGGAGATCAAGGGAGCAGTTCTTC

d_call: NA
v_call: TRBV11-2
clone_size: NA
j_call: TRBJ2-7
cdr3_aa: CASRIPGNPNREQYF
cdr3_nt: TGTGCCAGCAGGATTCCAGGGAACCCGAACCGCGAGCAGTACTTC

d_call: NA
v_call: TRBV7-2
clone_size: once
j_call: TRBJ2-2
cdr3_aa: CASSAYRATGELFF
cdr3_nt: TGTGCCAGCAGCGCGTACAGGGCTACCGGGGAGCTGTTTTTT

d_call: TRBD2
v_call: TRBV10-3
clone_size: NA
j_call: TRBJ2-3
cdr3_aa: CAISSGLADTDTQYF
cdr3_nt: TGTGCCATCAGCTCCGGACTAGCGGACACAGATACGCAGTATTTT

d_call: NA
v_call: TRBV6-1
clone_size: NA
j_call: TRBJ1-5
cdr3_aa: CASSGRENRDSNQPQHF
cdr3_nt: TGTGCCAGCAGTGGGAGAGAAAACAGGGACTCCAATCAGCCCCAGCATTTT